This passage covers 13 T cell receptor beta chains from one sample sequenced in a study of T cells in Graves' hyperthyroidism and ophthalmopathy. The CDR3 regions of TCR beta were amplified from RNA transcripts. Researchers ran a first-round RT-PCR on the TCR CDR3 using the HTBI primer set. TCRdb reprocessed the multiplex PCR reads with MiXCR, giving one entry per CDR3 protein. The sample carries about 600,000 distinct CDR3 sequences, roughly 16% recorded once. Material for sequencing was blood. The source of these receptors is a woman aged 40 to 49 with Graves' ophthalmopathy.

This clonotype has ten or more counts. The chain uses TRBV28 and TRBJ2-3; D may be TRBD1 (6 bases). The V end lost 2 bases, the J end lost 7 bases, and 10 bases lay between the germline ends. The CDR3 extends over 13 amino acids. Germline CDR1 MDHEN, CDR2 SYDVKM. CDR3 bases: TGTGCCAGCAGTTTACCGGACAGTAATACGCAGTATTTT. It is translated as CASSLPDSNTQYF.

V gene TRBV20-1 combines with J gene TRBJ2-7, with TRBD2 matching over 12 bases. V was clipped by 4 bases and J by 0 bases; unmatched bases: 10. Germline V gene lookup returns CDR1 DFQATT and CDR2 SNEGSKA (reference sequence). This CDR3 has 17 amino acids. The CDR3 sequence is CSATPTSGSGSSYEQYF. The CDR3 nucleotides read TGCAGTGCTACACCGACTAGCGGGAGCGGGAGCTCCTACGAGCAGTACTTC.

The genes are TRBV6-2 or TRBV6-3 and TRBJ1-5, with no clear D. The germline V gene encodes CDR1 MNHEY and CDR2 SVGEGT. V was trimmed by 4 bases and J by 9 bases, leaving 16 bases between them. The CDR3 contains 14 residues. CDR3 in amino acids: CASSSIGLSWPQHF. The DNA for the CDR3 is TGTGCCAGCAGTTCCATCGGACTGTCGTGGCCCCAGCATTTT.

The chain links TRBV19 to TRBJ2-7, with 7 bases identical to TRBD1. Germline V gene lookup returns CDR1 LNHDA and CDR2 SQIVND (reference sequence). The CDR3 consists of 14 residues. V was clipped by 3 bases and J by 3 bases; unmatched bases: 5. The CDR3 region is CASSIGTVHYEQYF. The DNA of the CDR3 is TGTGCCAGTAGTATTGGGACAGTTCACTACGAGCAGTACTTC.

In this sample, this clonotype turned up many times. This chain connects TRBV5-1 to TRBJ2-2; D call uncertain. The CDR3 sequence is 15 residues long. V was pared by 0 bases and J by 5 bases, with 11 bases between. Germline V gene lookup returns CDR1 SGHRS and CDR2 YFSETQ. Here the CDR3 DNA reads TGCGCCAGCAGCTTGGTCCCCGCTCCAACCGGGGAGCTGTTTTTT. Its protein is CASSLVPAPTGELFF. The full variable domain, completed using reference TRBV5-1 and TRBJ2-2, is KAGVTQTPRYLIKTRGQQVTLSCSPISGHRSVSWYQQTPGQGLQFLFEYFSETQRNKGNFPGRFSGRQFSNSRSEMNVSTLELGDSALYLCASSLVPAPTGELFFGEGSRLTVL.

The chain carries TRBV6-2 or TRBV6-3 and TRBJ2-3, with 10 bases matching TRBD2. The CDR3 is 16 residues long. Germline assignment: CDR1 MNHEY and CDR2 SVGEGT. V shed 0 bases, J shed 7 bases, and the junction held 7 bases outside the gene matches. The DNA of the CDR3 is TGTGCCAGCAGTTACTCGACCAGCGGGGGGGCTCATACGCAGTATTTT. It yields the protein CASSYSTSGGAHTQYF.

This chain uses TRBV20-1 with TRBJ2-5, with 11 bases aligning to TRBD1. The CDR3 has 16 amino acids. Trimming at V came to 6 bases and at J to 1 base, leaving 10 bases not matched to a gene. Per the germline V gene, CDR1 is DFQATT and CDR2 is SNEGSKA (reference sequence). CDR3 sequence reads: CSAPPQDRGLQETQYF. CDR3 in DNA: TGCAGTGCACCACCCCAGGACAGGGGGCTCCAAGAGACCCAGTACTTC.

This clonotype was counted many times. The chain carries TRBV3-1 and TRBJ2-3; no clear D. The CDR3 loop spans 13 amino acids. Deletions cut 3 bases from V and 4 bases from J, with 8 bases between. Per germline, CDR1 LGHDT and CDR2 YNNKEL (reference sequence). The CDR3 bases are TGTGCCAGCAGCCAGATCCAAGCAGATACGCAGTATTTT. This encodes CASSQIQADTQYF.

The chain combines TRBV6-1 with TRBJ1-5; possibly TRBD1 for D (6 bases). The germline CDR1 and CDR2 sequences are MNHNS and SASEGT. The V gene lost 5 bases and the J gene lost 2 bases, with 16 bases spanning the gap. The length of the CDR3 is 16 residues. Here the CDR3 reads CASSPTSRGGNQPQHF. Here the CDR3 DNA reads TGTGCCAGCAGTCCAACCAGCAGGGGAGGCAATCAGCCCCAGCATTTT.

The chain joins TRBV20-1 to TRBJ2-1; 9 nucleotides line up with TRBD1. Germline CDR1 DFQATT, CDR2 SNEGSKA (reference sequence). This CDR3 contains 16 residues. V was clipped by 6 bases and J by 4 bases; unmatched bases: 13. In DNA form, the CDR3 reads TGCAGTGCCAGTCCCCTCACAGGGGGCGCATACAATGAGCAGTTCTTC. This codes for CSASPLTGGAYNEQFF.

The table lists this clonotype with a few counts. V gene TRBV27 combines with J gene TRBJ2-7, with 8 positions matching TRBD2. Germline trimming cut 6 bases from V and 2 bases from J; bases unmatched to any gene: 6. Looked up from germline, CDR1 is MNHEY and CDR2 is SMNVEV (reference sequence). The CDR3 sequence is 14 residues long. The CDR3 reads CASRPRGGPYEQYF. The CDR3 coding sequence is TGTGCCAGCAGGCCACGGGGGGGGCCCTACGAGCAGTACTTC.

The J gene is TRBJ2-3, the V gene TRBV7-3; 11 bases agree with TRBD1. J lost 4 bases, V lost 5 bases, and 8 bases had no gene match. The CDR3 is 16 residues long. From germline, CDR1 is SGHTA and CDR2 FQGTGA. The CDR3 DNA reads TGTGCCAGCAGCATAGCCGGACAGGGGGCCGCAGATACGCAGTATTTT. Translated: CASSIAGQGAADTQYF.

This clonotype was found many times. The chain links TRBV3-1 to TRBJ1-4; no reliable D call. This CDR3 spans 18 amino acids. V lost 0 bases and J lost 0, with 14 bases in between. Germline V lookup: CDR1 LGHDT, CDR2 YNNKEL (reference sequence). CDR3 DNA: TGTGCCAGCAGCCAAGACCCCGGGGTTGGGGCAACTAATGAAAAACTGTTTTTT. Translated: CASSQDPGVGATNEKLFF. The full variable domain, rest sourced from reference TRBV3-1 and TRBJ1-4, is DTAVSQTPKYLVTQMGNDKSIKCEQNLGHDTMYWYKQDSKKFLKIMFSYNNKELIINETVPNRFSPKSPDKAHLNLHINSLELGDSAVYFCASSQDPGVGATNEKLFFGSGTQLSVL.